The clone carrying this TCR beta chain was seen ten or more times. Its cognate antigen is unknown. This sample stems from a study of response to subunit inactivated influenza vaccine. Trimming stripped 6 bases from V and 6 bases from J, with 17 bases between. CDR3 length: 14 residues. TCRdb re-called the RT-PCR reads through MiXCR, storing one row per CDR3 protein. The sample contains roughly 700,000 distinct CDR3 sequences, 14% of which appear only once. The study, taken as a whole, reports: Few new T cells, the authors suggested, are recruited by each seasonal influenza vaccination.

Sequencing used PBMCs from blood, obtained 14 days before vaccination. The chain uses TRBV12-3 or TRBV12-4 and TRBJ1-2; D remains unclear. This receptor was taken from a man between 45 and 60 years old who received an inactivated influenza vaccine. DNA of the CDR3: TGTGCCAGCAGCTCGACGGGCCTCGCGCATGGCTACACCTTC. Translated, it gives CASSSTGLAHGYTF.